Listed below are T cell receptor beta chains from one sample, sequenced in a study of control samples from healthy donors and cancer patients. Assay: immunoSEQ multiplex PCR; the TCRdb copy retains only in-frame clones and omits some. The table records 110,000 or so clones, roughly 89% of them present only once. Source material: blood. The receptors stem from a woman aged 45 to 65 in good health. CDR3s include the opening cysteine and the closing phenylalanine or tryptophan. Fields, in order: D gene, V gene, J gene, clone size, CDR3 protein, CDR3 DNA. The D gene is left open where the match is weak. Clone size is shown for a subset of rows, as once, few, many or a class of expanded clone.

d_gene: TRBD2; v_gene: TRBV11-2; j_gene: TRBJ2-5; abundance: -; CDR3aa: CASSLVAGGPRPVRETQYF; CDR3nt: TGTGCCAGCAGCTTAGTAGCGGGAGGCCCCCGGCCCGTTCGAGAGACCCAGTACTTC
d_gene: -; v_gene: TRBV12-5; j_gene: TRBJ1-2; abundance: -; CDR3aa: CASGLATEAGYGYTF; CDR3nt: TGTGCTAGTGGTTTGGCGACAGAGGCAGGGTACGGCTACACCTTC
d_gene: TRBD1; v_gene: TRBV30; j_gene: TRBJ2-4; abundance: -; CDR3aa: CAWSGDRRNIQYF; CDR3nt: TGTGCCTGGAGCGGGGACAGGAGGAACATTCAGTACTTC
d_gene: -; v_gene: TRBV29-1; j_gene: TRBJ1-2; abundance: few; CDR3aa: CSVPTGVGGYTF; CDR3nt: TGCAGCGTTCCTACGGGGGTTGGTGGCTACACCTTC
d_gene: -; v_gene: TRBV5-1; j_gene: TRBJ1-1; abundance: -; CDR3aa: CASSLISGLEAFF; CDR3nt: TGCGCCAGCAGCTTGATTTCCGGGCTCGAAGCTTTCTTT
d_gene: TRBD1; v_gene: TRBV7-9; j_gene: TRBJ1-1; abundance: -; CDR3aa: CASSDRQGKTEAFF; CDR3nt: TGTGCCAGCAGTGATCGACAGGGGAAGACTGAAGCTTTCTTT
d_gene: -; v_gene: TRBV2; j_gene: TRBJ2-2; abundance: -; CDR3aa: CASKGTANTGELFF; CDR3nt: TGTGCCAGCAAGGGAACGGCGAACACCGGGGAGCTGTTTTTT
d_gene: -; v_gene: TRBV27; j_gene: TRBJ2-3; abundance: -; CDR3aa: CASSPITVSDTQYF; CDR3nt: TGTGCCAGCAGTCCAATAACGGTATCGGATACGCAGTATTTT
d_gene: -; v_gene: TRBV9; j_gene: TRBJ1-2; abundance: -; CDR3aa: CASSLSGGLAYGYTF; CDR3nt: TGTGCCAGCAGCCTTTCCGGGGGGTTGGCCTATGGCTACACCTTC
d_gene: -; v_gene: TRBV7-2; j_gene: TRBJ1-3; abundance: -; CDR3aa: CASSLGVADSGNTIYF; CDR3nt: TGTGCCAGCAGCTTAGGTGTCGCGGACTCTGGAAACACCATATATTTT
d_gene: -; v_gene: TRBV5-6; j_gene: TRBJ1-3; abundance: -; CDR3aa: CASSLASDRTKLFGNTIYF; CDR3nt: TGTGCCAGCAGCTTGGCCTCCGACCGCACTAAGTTGTTTGGAAACACCATATATTTT
d_gene: -; v_gene: TRBV5-1; j_gene: TRBJ2-3; abundance: -; CDR3aa: CASSLSRGALLTDTQYF; CDR3nt: TGCGCCAGCAGCTTGTCCCGGGGGGCCCTACTCACAGATACGCAGTATTTT
d_gene: -; v_gene: TRBV7-2; j_gene: TRBJ1-1; abundance: few; CDR3aa: CASSLFGTEAFF; CDR3nt: TGTGCCAGCAGCTTATTTGGGACTGAAGCTTTCTTT
d_gene: -; v_gene: TRBV27; j_gene: TRBJ2-1; abundance: -; CDR3aa: CATSEVGAYYNEQFF; CDR3nt: TGTGCCACCTCGGAGGTGGGGGCCTACTACAATGAGCAGTTCTTC
d_gene: -; v_gene: TRBV29-1; j_gene: TRBJ2-2; abundance: -; CDR3aa: CTAYKTGNTGELFF; CDR3nt: TGCACTGCTTATAAGACAGGCAACACCGGGGAGCTGTTTTTT
d_gene: -; v_gene: TRBV24-1; j_gene: TRBJ1-2; abundance: -; CDR3aa: CATSDSGTFYGYTF; CDR3nt: TGTGCCACCAGTGACTCCGGGACATTTTATGGCTACACCTTC
d_gene: -; v_gene: TRBV29-1; j_gene: TRBJ1-4; abundance: -; CDR3aa: CSAYIQDEKLFF; CDR3nt: TGCAGCGCATACATTCAAGATGAAAAACTGTTTTTT
d_gene: -; v_gene: TRBV21-1; j_gene: TRBJ1-2; abundance: -; CDR3aa: CASSTPDYGYTF; CDR3nt: TGTGCCAGCAGCACCCCCGACTATGGCTACACCTTC
d_gene: -; v_gene: TRBV2; j_gene: TRBJ1-1; abundance: -; CDR3aa: CASSERGRDTEAFF; CDR3nt: TGTGCCAGCAGTGAGCGGGGCAGGGACACTGAAGCTTTCTTT
d_gene: -; v_gene: TRBV7-2; j_gene: TRBJ2-4; abundance: -; CDR3aa: CASSPQTGAKNIQYF; CDR3nt: TGTGCCAGCAGCCCCCAGACGGGAGCCAAAAACATTCAGTACTTC
d_gene: TRBD1; v_gene: TRBV18; j_gene: TRBJ1-6; abundance: -; CDR3aa: CASSRDRDNSPLHF; CDR3nt: TGTGCCAGCTCACGGGACAGGGATAATTCACCCCTCCACTTT
d_gene: TRBD2; v_gene: TRBV5-1; j_gene: TRBJ2-5; abundance: -; CDR3aa: CASSLAGGGAGETQYF; CDR3nt: TGCGCCAGCAGCTTGGCTGGCGGGGGGGCTGGAGAGACCCAGTACTTC
d_gene: -; v_gene: TRBV2; j_gene: TRBJ1-2; abundance: -; CDR3aa: CASSEDFGAGKGYTF; CDR3nt: TGTGCCAGCAGTGAAGACTTTGGGGCAGGCAAGGGCTACACCTTC
d_gene: -; v_gene: TRBV9; j_gene: TRBJ2-2; abundance: -; CDR3aa: CASSVVGVDTGELFF; CDR3nt: TGTGCCAGCAGCGTAGTGGGGGTTGACACCGGGGAGCTGTTTTTT
d_gene: -; v_gene: TRBV9; j_gene: TRBJ1-2; abundance: -; CDR3aa: CASSVGGVRVSGYTF; CDR3nt: TGTGCCAGCAGCGTAGGAGGTGTACGGGTATCCGGCTACACCTTC
d_gene: -; v_gene: TRBV18; j_gene: TRBJ2-2; abundance: -; CDR3aa: CASSYDRTRTGTGELFF; CDR3nt: TGTGCCAGCTCATACGACAGAACGCGAACTGGCACCGGGGAGCTGTTTTTT
d_gene: -; v_gene: TRBV5-1; j_gene: TRBJ2-1; abundance: -; CDR3aa: CASSPVDRSSYNEQFF; CDR3nt: TGCGCCAGCAGCCCAGTGGACCGTTCCTCCTACAATGAGCAGTTCTTC
d_gene: TRBD1; v_gene: TRBV14; j_gene: TRBJ2-1; abundance: -; CDR3aa: CASSHVQGSSYNEQFF; CDR3nt: TGTGCCAGCAGCCACGTACAGGGGAGCTCCTACAATGAGCAGTTCTTC
d_gene: TRBD1; v_gene: TRBV7-2; j_gene: TRBJ2-5; abundance: -; CDR3aa: CASSLDRGQETQYF; CDR3nt: TGTGCCAGCAGCTTAGACAGGGGCCAAGAGACCCAGTACTTC
d_gene: TRBD1; v_gene: TRBV5-1; j_gene: TRBJ1-1; abundance: -; CDR3aa: CASSLGGTVNTEAFF; CDR3nt: TGCGCCAGCAGCTTGGGGGGGACAGTTAATACTGAAGCTTTCTTT
d_gene: TRBD1; v_gene: TRBV9; j_gene: TRBJ2-5; abundance: -; CDR3aa: CASSVGAGTGEETQYF; CDR3nt: TGTGCCAGCAGCGTAGGGGCCGGGACAGGGGAAGAGACCCAGTACTTC